This T cell receptor beta chain was identified in a study of regulatory T cells in long-lasting Graves disease. Study outcomes and limitations: Persistent disease was characterized by preferential usage of TRBV28, TRBJ1-2 and TRBJ2-5.

Worth noting for this clonotype: Its target is unknown.

Time point: persistent/refractory GD, antithyroid drugs over 5 years with positive TRAb. Preparation of the TCR library used RNA extracted from PBMCs. Germline V gene lookup returns CDR1 MDHEN and CDR2 SYDVKM. Trimming left V 3 bases short and J 3 bases short, with 8 bases between. This CDR3 spans 14 amino acids. CDR3-region Arm-PCR and iRepertoire HTBI primers produced the TCR beta libraries. TCRdb fed the multiplex PCR reads into MiXCR, producing one record per CDR3 protein. The sample lists about 660,000 distinct CDR3 sequences; about 32% were seen once. The sample in question was peripheral blood mononuclear cells (PBMCs), obtained when the disease was refractory, from a patient treated with antithyroid drugs. The chain combines TRBV28 with TRBJ1-4; D not resolved. The receptor was derived from a female donor with Graves disease. The CDR3 DNA sequence: TGTGCCAGCAGTTTGGTATTATCTAATGAAAAACTGTTTTTT. Amino acids: CASSLVLSNEKLFF.